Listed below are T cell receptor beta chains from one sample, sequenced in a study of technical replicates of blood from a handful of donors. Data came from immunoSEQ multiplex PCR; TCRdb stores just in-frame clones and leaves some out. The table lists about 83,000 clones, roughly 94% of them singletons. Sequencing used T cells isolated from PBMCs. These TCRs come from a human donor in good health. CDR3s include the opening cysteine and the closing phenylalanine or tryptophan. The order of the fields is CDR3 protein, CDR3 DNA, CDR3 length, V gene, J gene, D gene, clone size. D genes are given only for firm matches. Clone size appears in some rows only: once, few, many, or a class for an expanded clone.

cdr3_aa: CASSEDKMSRGNWDTQYF
cdr3_nt: TGTGCCAGCAGTGAAGACAAGATGTCTCGAGGGAATTGGGATACGCAGTATTTT
cdr3_length: 18
v_call: TRBV6-1
j_call: TRBJ2-3
d_call: -
clone_size: -

cdr3_aa: CASRKAGQDKNTEAFF
cdr3_nt: TGCGCCAGCAGGAAGGCGGGACAGGACAAGAACACTGAAGCTTTCTTT
cdr3_length: 16
v_call: TRBV4-1
j_call: TRBJ1-1
d_call: TRBD1
clone_size: few

cdr3_aa: CATKGIAGGVISYEQYF
cdr3_nt: TGTGCCACCAAGGGCATAGCGGGGGGGGTTATCTCCTACGAGCAGTACTTC
cdr3_length: 17
v_call: TRBV15
j_call: TRBJ2-7
d_call: TRBD2
clone_size: -

cdr3_aa: CASSLSRTGGTDTQYF
cdr3_nt: TGTGCCAGCAGCTTATCTAGGACAGGGGGAACAGATACGCAGTATTTT
cdr3_length: 16
v_call: TRBV7-9
j_call: TRBJ2-3
d_call: TRBD1
clone_size: -

cdr3_aa: CASSSWQGGYEQYF
cdr3_nt: TGTGCCAGCAGCTCATGGCAGGGTGGCTACGAGCAGTACTTC
cdr3_length: 14
v_call: TRBV5-5
j_call: TRBJ2-7
d_call: -
clone_size: -

cdr3_aa: CASSLPGGEQFF
cdr3_nt: TGTGCCAGCAGCTTGCCGGGAGGTGAGCAGTTCTTC
cdr3_length: 12
v_call: TRBV5-6
j_call: TRBJ2-1
d_call: TRBD2
clone_size: -

cdr3_aa: CASSGRGYVNTGELFF
cdr3_nt: TGCGCCAGCAGCGGCAGGGGTTACGTCAACACCGGGGAGCTGTTTTTT
cdr3_length: 16
v_call: TRBV5-1
j_call: TRBJ2-2
d_call: -
clone_size: -

cdr3_aa: CASSFGEQGPFEQYF
cdr3_nt: TGCGCCAGCAGCTTCGGAGAACAGGGCCCTTTCGAGCAGTACTTC
cdr3_length: 15
v_call: TRBV5-1
j_call: TRBJ2-7
d_call: -
clone_size: -

cdr3_aa: CASSQSLAGITDTQYF
cdr3_nt: TGCGCCAGCAGCCAATCCCTAGCGGGAATCACAGATACGCAGTATTTT
cdr3_length: 16
v_call: TRBV4-1
j_call: TRBJ2-3
d_call: TRBD2
clone_size: -

cdr3_aa: CASSLGSQGTEAFF
cdr3_nt: TGCGCCAGCAGCCTCGGGTCACAGGGTACTGAAGCTTTCTTT
cdr3_length: 14
v_call: TRBV5-1
j_call: TRBJ1-1
d_call: -
clone_size: few

cdr3_aa: CSYQPQHF
cdr3_nt: TGTTCCTATCAGCCCCAGCATTTT
cdr3_length: 8
v_call: TRBV28
j_call: TRBJ1-5
d_call: -
clone_size: once

cdr3_aa: CASSPLGAGWYEQYF
cdr3_nt: TGCGCCAGCAGCCCCCTTGGAGCGGGGTGGTACGAGCAGTACTTC
cdr3_length: 15
v_call: TRBV4-1
j_call: TRBJ2-7
d_call: TRBD2
clone_size: -

cdr3_aa: CASSRPYTDTQYF
cdr3_nt: TGTGCCAGCAGCCGCCCCTACACAGATACGCAGTATTTT
cdr3_length: 13
v_call: TRBV4-2
j_call: TRBJ2-3
d_call: -
clone_size: -

cdr3_aa: CASSLTDSYGYTF
cdr3_nt: TGCGCCAGCAGCTTGACCGACAGCTATGGCTACACCTTC
cdr3_length: 13
v_call: TRBV5-1
j_call: TRBJ1-2
d_call: -
clone_size: -

cdr3_aa: CASSSGRETQYF
cdr3_nt: TGTGCCAGCAGCTCAGGGAGGGAGACCCAGTACTTC
cdr3_length: 12
v_call: TRBV7-8
j_call: TRBJ2-5
d_call: -
clone_size: -

cdr3_aa: CATDERSSYEQYF
cdr3_nt: TGTGCCACTGACGAGCGCAGCTCCTACGAGCAGTACTTC
cdr3_length: 13
v_call: TRBV7-9
j_call: TRBJ2-7
d_call: -
clone_size: -

cdr3_aa: CASSAGETQYF
cdr3_nt: TGTGCCAGCAGCGCCGGAGAGACCCAGTACTTC
cdr3_length: 11
v_call: TRBV9
j_call: TRBJ2-5
d_call: -
clone_size: -